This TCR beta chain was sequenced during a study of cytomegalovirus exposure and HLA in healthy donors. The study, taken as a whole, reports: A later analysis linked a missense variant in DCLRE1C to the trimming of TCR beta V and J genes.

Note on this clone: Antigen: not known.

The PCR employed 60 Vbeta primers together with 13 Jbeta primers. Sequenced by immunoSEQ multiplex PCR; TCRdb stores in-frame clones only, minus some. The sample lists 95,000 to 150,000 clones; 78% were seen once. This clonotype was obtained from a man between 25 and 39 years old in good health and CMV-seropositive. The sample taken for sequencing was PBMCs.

The CDR3 DNA follows: TGTGCCAGCAGCCAAGATGGACAGCGAGGTCAGCCCCAGCATTTT. Translated, it gives CASSQDGQRGQPQHF. This chain uses TRBV4-2 with TRBJ1-5, with a tentative D call TRBD1 (6 bases). This CDR3 has 15 amino acids. Trimming shortened V by 0 bases and J by 6 bases, and 12 bases separated the two germline ends. Germline CDR1 reads LGHNA; CDR2 reads YNFKEQ.